This T cell receptor beta chain was found in a study of CD8+ T cells in alopecia areata. In the study overall: Tofacitinib therapy lasting 6 to 18 months was followed by 6 months off drug. General study results and limits: In lesional scalp, particularly from alopecia totalis/universalis, clonality was higher than in normal scalp. Administration of tofacitinib significantly diminished scalp clonality and expanded CD8+ clones within the top 100.

About this clone: Its antigen is unidentified.

The treatment here: oral pan-JAK inhibitor, 5-10 mg twice daily. The CDR3 is 14 amino acids. Trimming took off 4 bases at V and 0 bases at J, with 8 bases between the two ends. Germline CDR1 SGDLS, CDR2 YYNGEE. RNA extraction was followed by reverse transcription into cDNA, which acted as the sequencing template. Assay used: immunoSEQ multiplex PCR; TCRdb lists only in-frame clones, some missing. In the table there are about 180,000 clones, around 51% of which are singletons. This specimen was CD8+ T cells sorted from blood, taken around week 54, from a patient treated with tofacitinib. This TCR derives from a human donor with alopecia areata. The chain joins TRBV9 to TRBJ1-3; D gene ambiguous. The CDR3 loop reads CASSSARSGNTIYF. The CDR3 DNA is TGTGCCAGCAGCTCAGCGCGCTCTGGAAACACCATATATTTT.